This T cell receptor beta chain stems from a study of shared T cell receptors in the human thymus. Trimming took off 5 bases at V and 7 bases at J, with 15 bases between the two ends. Germline CDR1 is SGHTA and CDR2 is FQGNSA. The CDR3 runs 14 residues. TCRdb keeps only in-frame clones here, not all; method: immunoSEQ multiplex PCR. Of hundreds of thousands of clones in the sample, just under 95% are singletons; the top ten hold around 0.019%. This sequence originates from a human donor. This chain links TRBV7-2 with TRBJ1-5; D unclear. Sequencing used thymocytes. The DNA of the CDR3 is TGTGCCAGCAGCCCACCCCATTGGGGACAGCCCCAGCATTTT. Translating gives CASSPPHWGQPQHF. The complete variable domain, with remaining parts taken from reference TRBV7-2 and TRBJ1-5, reads GAGVSQSPSNKVTEKGKDVELRCDPISGHTALYWYRQSLGQGLEFLIYFQGNSAPDKSGLPSDRFSAERTGGSVSTLTIQRTQQEDSAVYLCASSPPHWGQPQHFGDGTRLSIL.